This T cell receptor beta chain was captured by sequencing in a study of CD8 T cells in ankylosing spondylitis. Overall study findings and caveats: Prior work had noted some motif variants in reactive arthritis blood and synovial fluid. What seemed typical of ankylosing spondylitis blood was a TCR beta motif built from several highly homologous variants. Reportedly, disease-linked clones are significantly enriched in ankylosing spondylitis patients' matched synovial fluid.

V gave up 7 bases and J gave up 3 bases, with 19 bases separating them. The CDR3 contains 15 residues. The germline gives CDR1 MDHEN, CDR2 SYDVKM. The TCR beta libraries were generated through quantitative 5'-RACE incorporating molecular barcodes. MiXCR, run by TCRdb on the 5' RACE reads, gives a single entry per CDR3 protein. The sample carries 150,000 to 250,000 distinct CDR3 sequences, more than 10% recorded once. As for this clonotype: The target antigen is unknown.

The chain is built from TRBV28 and TRBJ2-7, with D maybe TRBD2 (6 bases). The clonotype was recovered from a male donor with ankylosing spondylitis or in good health (not recorded which). Sequenced material: blood, either unsorted or a sorted T cell fraction (not recorded which). This chain's CDR3 is CASNTRRDSLYEQYF. In nucleotides, the CDR3 is TGTGCCAGCAACACCCGCCGGGACTCACTCTACGAGCAGTACTTC.